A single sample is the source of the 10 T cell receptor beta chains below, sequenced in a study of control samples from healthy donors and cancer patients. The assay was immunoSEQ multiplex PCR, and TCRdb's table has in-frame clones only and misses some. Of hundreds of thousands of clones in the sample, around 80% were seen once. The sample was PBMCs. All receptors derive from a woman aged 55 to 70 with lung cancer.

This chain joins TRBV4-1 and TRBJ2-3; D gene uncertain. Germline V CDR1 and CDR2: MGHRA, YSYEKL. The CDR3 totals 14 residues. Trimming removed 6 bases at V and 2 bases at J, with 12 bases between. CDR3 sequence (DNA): TGCGCCAGCAGGCGGCTAGGAGCCACAGATACGCAGTATTTT. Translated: CASRRLGATDTQYF.

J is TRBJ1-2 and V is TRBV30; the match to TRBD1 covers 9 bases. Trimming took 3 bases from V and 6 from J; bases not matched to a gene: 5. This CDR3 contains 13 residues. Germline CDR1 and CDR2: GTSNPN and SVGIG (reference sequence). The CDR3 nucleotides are TGTGCCTGGAGGCCTACAGGGGGCAATGGCTACACCTTC. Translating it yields CAWRPTGGNGYTF.

CDR3 loop: CSVEAGIGQPQHF. For the CDR3, the DNA is TGCAGCGTTGAAGCAGGGATCGGTCAGCCCCAGCATTTT. The V and J genes are TRBV29-1 and TRBJ1-5; tentative D call: TRBD1 (5 bases). The V end lost 1 base, the J end lost 6 bases, and 10 bases lay between the germline ends. Per germline, CDR1 SQVTM and CDR2 ANQGSEA. The CDR3 is 13 amino acids. Full variable domain (remainder filled in from reference TRBV29-1 and TRBJ1-5): SAVISQKPSRDICQRGTSLTIQCQVDSQVTMMFWYRQQPGQSLTLIATANQGSEATYESGFVIDKFPISRPNLTFSTLTVSNMSPEDSSIYLCSVEAGIGQPQHFGDGTRLSIL.

CDR3 nucleotide sequence: TGTGCCAGCATCCTAGGGGGGGCGGCCGGCTACACCTTC. Amino acid sequence: CASILGGAAGYTF. The chain carries TRBV7-9 and TRBJ1-2; a weak D match, TRBD1 (6 bases). CDR1 and CDR2 from the germline V gene are SEHNR and FQNEAQ (reference sequence). This CDR3 has 13 amino acids. V was pared by 7 bases and J by 8 bases, with 17 bases between.

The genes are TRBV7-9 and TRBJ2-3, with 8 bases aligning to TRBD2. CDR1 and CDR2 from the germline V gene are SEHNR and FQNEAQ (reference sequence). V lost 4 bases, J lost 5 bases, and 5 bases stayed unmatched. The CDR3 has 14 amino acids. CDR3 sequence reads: CASSSGGGLDTQYF. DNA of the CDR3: TGTGCCAGCAGCTCCGGGGGGGGCCTAGATACGCAGTATTTT.

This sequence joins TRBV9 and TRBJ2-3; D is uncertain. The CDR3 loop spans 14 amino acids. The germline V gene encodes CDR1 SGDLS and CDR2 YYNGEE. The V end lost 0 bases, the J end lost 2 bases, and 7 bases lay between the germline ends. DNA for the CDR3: TGTGCCAGCAGCGTAGGAGTTTACACAGATACGCAGTATTTT. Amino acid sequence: CASSVGVYTDTQYF.

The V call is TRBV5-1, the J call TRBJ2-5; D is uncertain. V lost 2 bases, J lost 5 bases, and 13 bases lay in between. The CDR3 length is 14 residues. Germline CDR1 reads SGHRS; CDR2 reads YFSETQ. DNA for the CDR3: TGCGCCAGCAGCTTTGCACAGCGAGAGGAGACCCAGTACTTC. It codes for CASSFAQREETQYF.

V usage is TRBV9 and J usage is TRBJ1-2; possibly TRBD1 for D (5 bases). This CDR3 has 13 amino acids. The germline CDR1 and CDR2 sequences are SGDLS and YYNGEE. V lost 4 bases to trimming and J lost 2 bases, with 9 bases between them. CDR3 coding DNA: TGTGCCAGCAGCCCCGACAGCAACTATGGCTACACCTTC. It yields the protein CASSPDSNYGYTF.

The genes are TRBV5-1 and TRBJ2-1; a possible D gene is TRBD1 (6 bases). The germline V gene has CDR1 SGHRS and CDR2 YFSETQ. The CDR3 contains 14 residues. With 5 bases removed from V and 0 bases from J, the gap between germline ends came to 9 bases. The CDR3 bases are TGCGCCAGCAGTAAGGGGGACTCCTACAATGAGCAGTTCTTC. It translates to CASSKGDSYNEQFF.

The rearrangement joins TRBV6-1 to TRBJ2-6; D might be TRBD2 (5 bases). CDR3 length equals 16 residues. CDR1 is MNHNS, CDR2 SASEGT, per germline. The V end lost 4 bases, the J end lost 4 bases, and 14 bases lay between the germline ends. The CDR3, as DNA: TGTGCCAGCAGTGGACAACCCGGGGTCGGGGCCAACGTCCTGACTTTC. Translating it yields CASSGQPGVGANVLTF.